This entry concerns a single T cell receptor (beta chain). As yet, its antigen is unknown. This sample is part of a study of cytomegalovirus exposure and HLA in healthy donors. Whole-study findings and limits: Confirmation in vitro established that a few CMV-associated chains were specific for CMV antigens. Across donors, most TCRs were seen rarely, yet some public ones were widespread.

Assay used: immunoSEQ multiplex PCR; TCRdb lists only in-frame clones, some missing. The top ten clones hold around 13% of a sample with under 250,000 clones, about 90% of them seen once. CDR3 length: 14 residues. Per the germline V gene, CDR1 is SGHDT and CDR2 is YYEEEE. The ends were cut back, 2 bases at V and 5 bases at J, with 13 bases in the middle. The V call is TRBV5-6, the J call TRBJ2-5; no definite D call. The clonotype originates from a man between 18 and 35 years old in good health and CMV-seropositive. The sequencing sample was made of PBMCs. The CDR3 sequence: CASSFQTGLETQYF. Here the CDR3 DNA reads TGTGCCAGCAGCTTTCAGACGGGTTTGGAGACCCAGTACTTC. Full variable domain (missing parts from reference TRBV5-6 and TRBJ2-5): DAGVTQSPTHLIKTRGQQVTLRCSPKSGHDTVSWYQQALGQGPQFIFQYYEEEERQRGNFPDRFSGHQFPNYSSELNVNALLLGDSALYLCASSFQTGLETQYFGPGTRLLVL.